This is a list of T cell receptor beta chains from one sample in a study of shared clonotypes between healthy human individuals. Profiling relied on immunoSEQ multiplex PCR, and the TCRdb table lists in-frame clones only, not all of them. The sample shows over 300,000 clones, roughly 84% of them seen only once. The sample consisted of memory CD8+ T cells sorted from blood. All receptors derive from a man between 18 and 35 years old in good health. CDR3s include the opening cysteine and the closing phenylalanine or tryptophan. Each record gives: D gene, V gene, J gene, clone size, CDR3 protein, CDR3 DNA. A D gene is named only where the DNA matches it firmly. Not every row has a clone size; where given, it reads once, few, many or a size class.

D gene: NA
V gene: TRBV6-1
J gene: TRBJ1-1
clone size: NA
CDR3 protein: CASTFSGGPEAFF
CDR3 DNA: TGTGCCAGCACCTTCAGCGGGGGCCCGGAAGCTTTCTTT

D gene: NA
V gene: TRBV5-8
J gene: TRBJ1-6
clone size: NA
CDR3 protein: CASSPGGGNSPLHF
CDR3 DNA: TGTGCCAGCAGCCCAGGAGGTGGGAATTCACCCCTCCACTTT

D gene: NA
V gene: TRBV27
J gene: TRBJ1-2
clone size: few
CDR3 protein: CASRQGGWGYTF
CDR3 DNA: TGTGCCAGCAGACAGGGAGGATGGGGCTACACCTTC

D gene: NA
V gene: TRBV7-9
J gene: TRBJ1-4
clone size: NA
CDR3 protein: CASSAGDGEGEKLFF
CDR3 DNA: TGTGCCAGCAGCGCAGGGGACGGAGAGGGTGAAAAACTGTTTTTT

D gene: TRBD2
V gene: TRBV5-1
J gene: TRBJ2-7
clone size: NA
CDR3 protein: CASSYLSGTSNEQYF
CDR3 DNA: TGCGCCAGCAGCTATCTTAGCGGGACTAGTAACGAGCAGTACTTC

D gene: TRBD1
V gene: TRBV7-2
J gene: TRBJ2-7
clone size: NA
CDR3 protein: CASSFLQGFLYEQYF
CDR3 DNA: TGTGCCAGCAGTTTTCTACAGGGGTTTCTCTACGAGCAGTACTTC

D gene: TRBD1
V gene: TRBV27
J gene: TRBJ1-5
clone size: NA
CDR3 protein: CASSPGTGGTQPQHF
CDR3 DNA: TGTGCCAGCAGTCCTGGGACAGGGGGAACTCAGCCCCAGCATTTT

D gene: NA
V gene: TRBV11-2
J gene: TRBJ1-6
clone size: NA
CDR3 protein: CASSLGILAGYSNSPLHF
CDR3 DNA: TGTGCCAGCAGCTTAGGAATTCTGGCGGGTTACTCTAATTCACCCCTCCACTTT

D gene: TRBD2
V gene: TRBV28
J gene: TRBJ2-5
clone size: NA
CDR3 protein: CASSLATSGGMETQYF
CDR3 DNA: TGTGCCAGCAGTTTGGCGACTAGCGGGGGGATGGAGACCCAGTACTTC

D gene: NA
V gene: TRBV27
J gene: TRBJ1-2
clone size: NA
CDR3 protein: CASSSAQGSSNYGYTF
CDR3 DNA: TGTGCCAGCAGTTCGGCTCAGGGTTCCTCTAACTATGGCTACACCTTC

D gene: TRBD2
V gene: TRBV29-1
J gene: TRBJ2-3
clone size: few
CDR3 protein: CSGGLAGDTQYF
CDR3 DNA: TGCAGCGGGGGACTAGCGGGCGATACGCAGTATTTT

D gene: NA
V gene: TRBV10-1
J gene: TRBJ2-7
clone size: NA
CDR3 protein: CASSESGAYEQYF
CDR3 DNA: TGCGCCAGCAGTGAGTCAGGGGCCTACGAGCAGTACTTC

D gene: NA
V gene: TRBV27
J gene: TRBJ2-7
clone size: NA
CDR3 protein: CASSLSIAGAYEQYF
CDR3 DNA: TGTGCCAGCAGTTTATCGATAGCAGGCGCCTACGAGCAGTACTTC

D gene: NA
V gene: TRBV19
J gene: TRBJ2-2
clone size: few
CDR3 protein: CASSIMSPGELFF
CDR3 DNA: TGTGCCAGTAGTATAATGTCCCCCGGGGAGCTGTTTTTT

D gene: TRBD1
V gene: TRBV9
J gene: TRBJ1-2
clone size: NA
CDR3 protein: CASSQDRFNYGYTF
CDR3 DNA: TGTGCCAGCAGCCAGGACAGGTTTAACTATGGCTACACCTTC

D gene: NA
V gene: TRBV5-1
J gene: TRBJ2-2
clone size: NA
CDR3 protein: CASSPLAGGGSTGELFF
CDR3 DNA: TGCGCCAGCAGCCCCTTGGCCGGGGGCGGCTCAACCGGGGAGCTGTTTTTT

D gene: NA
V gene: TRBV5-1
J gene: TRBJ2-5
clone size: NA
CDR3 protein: CASSPLGEVTETQYF
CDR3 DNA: TGCGCCAGCAGCCCCCTGGGGGAAGTGACAGAGACCCAGTACTTC

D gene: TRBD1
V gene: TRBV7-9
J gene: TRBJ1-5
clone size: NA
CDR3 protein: CASSAGTGNQPQHF
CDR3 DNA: TGTGCCAGCAGCGCCGGGACAGGCAATCAGCCCCAGCATTTT

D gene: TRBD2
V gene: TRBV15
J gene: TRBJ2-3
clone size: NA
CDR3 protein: CATSRDGTSASTDTQYF
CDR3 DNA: TGTGCCACCAGCAGAGATGGGACTAGCGCGAGCACAGATACGCAGTATTTT

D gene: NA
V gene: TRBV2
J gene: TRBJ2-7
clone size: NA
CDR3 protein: CASSGDGGTSYEQYF
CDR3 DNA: TGTGCCAGCAGTGGTGACGGGGGCACCTCCTACGAGCAGTACTTC

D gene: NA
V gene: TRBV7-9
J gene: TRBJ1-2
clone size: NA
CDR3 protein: CASSLYPDLEGGGYTF
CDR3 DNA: TGTGCCAGCAGTCTATACCCCGACCTGGAGGGGGGTGGCTACACCTTC

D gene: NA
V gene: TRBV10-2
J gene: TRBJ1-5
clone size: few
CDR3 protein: CASNRDGYNQPQHF
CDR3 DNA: TGCGCCAGCAATCGGGACGGATACAATCAGCCCCAGCATTTT

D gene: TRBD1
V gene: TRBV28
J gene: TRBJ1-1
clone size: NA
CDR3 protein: CASSRATGRTEAFF
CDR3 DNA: TGTGCCAGCAGTCGAGCGACAGGGCGCACTGAAGCTTTCTTT

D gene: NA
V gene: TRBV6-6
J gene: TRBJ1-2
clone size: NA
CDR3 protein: CASSCIQGTFAGYTF
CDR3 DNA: TGTGCCAGCAGTTGCATACAGGGTACCTTCGCTGGCTACACCTTC

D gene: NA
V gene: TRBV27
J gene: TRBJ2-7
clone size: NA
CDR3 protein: CASNHRQDGQYF
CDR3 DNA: TGTGCCAGCAACCACCGACAGGACGGGCAGTACTTC

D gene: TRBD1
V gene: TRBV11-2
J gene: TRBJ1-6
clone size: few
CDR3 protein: CASSPGTAKNSPLHF
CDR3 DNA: TGTGCCAGCAGCCCCGGGACAGCAAAGAATTCACCCCTCCACTTT

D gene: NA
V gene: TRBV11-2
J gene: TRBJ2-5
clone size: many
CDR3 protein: CASSLSAGSETQYF
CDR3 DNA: TGTGCCAGCAGCTTATCGGCAGGGTCAGAGACCCAGTACTTC

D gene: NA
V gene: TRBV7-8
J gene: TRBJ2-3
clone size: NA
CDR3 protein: CASSLEGLDTQYF
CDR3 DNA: TGTGCCAGCAGCTTAGAGGGGTTAGATACGCAGTATTTT

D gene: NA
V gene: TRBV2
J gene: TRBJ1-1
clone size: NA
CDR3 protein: CASIWEDSRAFF
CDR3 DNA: TGTGCCAGCATCTGGGAGGACAGTCGAGCTTTCTTT

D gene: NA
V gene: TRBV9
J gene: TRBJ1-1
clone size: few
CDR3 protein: CASSPLAGGNTEAFF
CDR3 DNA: TGTGCCAGCAGCCCCCTCGCGGGGGGGAACACTGAAGCTTTCTTT

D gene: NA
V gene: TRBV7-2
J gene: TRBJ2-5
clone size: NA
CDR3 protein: CASSLIWRQETQYF
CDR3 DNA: TGTGCCAGCAGCTTAATCTGGAGGCAAGAGACCCAGTACTTC

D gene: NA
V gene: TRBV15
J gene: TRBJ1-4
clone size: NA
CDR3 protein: CATSGINSEKLFF
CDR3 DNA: TGTGCCACCAGCGGGATCAATAGTGAAAAACTGTTTTTT

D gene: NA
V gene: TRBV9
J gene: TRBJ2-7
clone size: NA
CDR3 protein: CASSVVGTARDEQYF
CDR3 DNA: TGTGCCAGCAGCGTAGTAGGGACCGCGCGGGACGAGCAGTACTTC

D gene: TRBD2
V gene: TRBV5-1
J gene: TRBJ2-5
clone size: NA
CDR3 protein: CASSYRPLAGGTETQYF
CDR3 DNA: TGCGCCAGCAGCTATCGCCCCCTAGCGGGAGGAACCGAGACCCAGTACTTC

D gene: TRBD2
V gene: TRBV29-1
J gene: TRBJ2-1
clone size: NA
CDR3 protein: CSAPTGLAGNEQFF
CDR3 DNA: TGCAGCGCCCCGACAGGACTAGCGGGGAATGAGCAGTTCTTC

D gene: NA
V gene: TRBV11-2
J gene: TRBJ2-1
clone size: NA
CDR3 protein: CASRPTGDEQFF
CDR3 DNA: TGTGCCAGCAGACCTACGGGGGATGAGCAGTTCTTC

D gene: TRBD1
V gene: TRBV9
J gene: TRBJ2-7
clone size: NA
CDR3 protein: CASSPEGTANYEQYF
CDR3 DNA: TGTGCCAGCAGCCCCGAGGGGACAGCGAACTACGAGCAGTACTTC

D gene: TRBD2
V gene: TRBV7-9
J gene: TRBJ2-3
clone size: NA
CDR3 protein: CASSLSLAGGGDTQYF
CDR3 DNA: TGTGCCAGCAGCTTAAGCCTAGCGGGAGGTGGGGATACGCAGTATTTT

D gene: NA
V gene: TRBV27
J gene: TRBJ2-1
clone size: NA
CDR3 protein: CASSYLGYSYNEQFF
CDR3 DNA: TGTGCCAGCAGTTATCTGGGGTATTCCTACAATGAGCAGTTCTTC

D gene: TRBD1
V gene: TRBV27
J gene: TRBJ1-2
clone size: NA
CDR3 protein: CASTHLGQGDYGYTF
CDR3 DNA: TGTGCCAGCACCCACCTTGGACAGGGAGACTATGGCTACACCTTC

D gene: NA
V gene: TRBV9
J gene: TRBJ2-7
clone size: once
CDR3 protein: CASSTSGSPYEQYF
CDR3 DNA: TGTGCCAGCAGCACTAGTGGTTCGCCCTACGAGCAGTACTTC

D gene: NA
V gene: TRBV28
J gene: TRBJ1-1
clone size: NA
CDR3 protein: CASSLGRVTEAFF
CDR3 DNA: TGTGCCAGCAGTTTGGGTCGCGTCACTGAAGCTTTCTTT

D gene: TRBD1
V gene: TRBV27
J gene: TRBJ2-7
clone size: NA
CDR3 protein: CASSSRQGPASEQYF
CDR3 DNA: TGTGCCAGCAGTTCACGACAGGGACCGGCGAGCGAGCAGTACTTC

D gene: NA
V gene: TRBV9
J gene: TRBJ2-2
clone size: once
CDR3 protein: CASSVAKGVTSVTGELFF
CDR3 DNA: TGTGCCAGCAGCGTAGCTAAGGGGGTAACTAGCGTTACCGGGGAGCTGTTTTTT

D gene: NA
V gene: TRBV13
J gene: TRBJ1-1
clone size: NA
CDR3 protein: CASSLVPETEAFF
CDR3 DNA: TGTGCCAGCAGCTTAGTGCCAGAGACTGAAGCTTTCTTT

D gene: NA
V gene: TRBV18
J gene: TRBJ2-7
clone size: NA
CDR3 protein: CASSHSYEQYF
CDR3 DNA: TGTGCCAGCTCACACTCCTACGAGCAGTACTTC

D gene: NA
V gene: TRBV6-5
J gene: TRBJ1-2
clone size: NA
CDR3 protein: CASSYDGLDGYTF
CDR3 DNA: TGTGCCAGCAGTTATGACGGTCTCGATGGCTACACCTTC

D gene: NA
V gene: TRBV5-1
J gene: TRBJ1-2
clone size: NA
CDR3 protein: CASSPGWASPQGYTF
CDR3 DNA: TGCGCCAGCAGCCCGGGTTGGGCATCGCCTCAGGGCTACACCTTC

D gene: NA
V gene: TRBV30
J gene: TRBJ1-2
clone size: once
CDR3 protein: CAWSQEQGPKYGYTF
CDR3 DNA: TGTGCCTGGAGCCAAGAACAGGGCCCGAAGTATGGCTACACCTTC

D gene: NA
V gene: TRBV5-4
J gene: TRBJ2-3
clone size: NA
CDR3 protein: CASSFGLGTDTQYF
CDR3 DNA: TGTGCCAGCAGCTTTGGGCTTGGCACAGATACGCAGTATTTT